The entry below describes one T cell receptor (beta chain). The length of the CDR3 is 15 residues. CDR1 is LGHNT, CDR2 FRNRAP, per germline. The junction had 8 bases not matched to a gene; V was cut back by 5 bases and J by 5 bases. This record comes from a study of blood T cell repertoires in COVID-19. For the study at large: Sample material is recorded as cDNA or gDNA derived from T cells, B-cell-depleted T cells, or PBMCs.

TCRdb keeps only in-frame clones here, not all; method: immunoSEQ multiplex PCR. The sample lists around 310,000 clones, nearly 90% seen once, with under 1.1% in the top ten. Patients at the Seattle site were enrolled during active infection and followed longitudinally. This clonotype was obtained from a woman in her 40s with COVID-19, enrolled during active disease. This rearrangement joins TRBV12-5 to TRBJ1-4; 7 bases line up with TRBD1. Sample: peripheral blood. The CDR3 nucleotides read TGTGCTAGTGGTCCGGGACAGAGCCCAAATGAAAAACTGTTTTTT. Translated: CASGPGQSPNEKLFF.